This TCR beta chain was identified during a study of breast tumors, draining lymph nodes, adjacent tissues. TCRdb passed the multiplex PCR reads through MiXCR, listing each CDR3 protein once. The table includes 150,000 to 200,000 distinct CDR3 sequences, around a third detected once. The lymph nodes were axillary draining lymph nodes from breast cancer patients. CDR3 size: 18 residues. Germline CDR1 and CDR2: SGHTA and FQGNSA. Between the trimmed V and J ends, which lost 4 bases and 7 bases, there was a span of 25 bases. This clonotype was detected once. Its matching antigen is unknown. The study, taken as a whole, reports: Compared with basal-like, luminal-like tumors shared significantly more repertoire with nontumor tissue. Data only fit, rather than demonstrated, lymph node origin of most tumor T cells. Data fit most tumor T cells coming from lymph node, expanding in tumor.

This clonotype was sampled from a female donor with breast cancer. Some clones in this sample may be carry-over from other donors' samples. V and J are TRBV7-2 and TRBJ1-4, with D hard to call. Sequencing was performed on axillary lymph node tissue. CDR3 loop: CASSSRRLNTGEREKLFF. In DNA, the CDR3 is TGTGCCAGCAGCTCTCGCAGGTTGAACACCGGGGAGCGTGAAAAACTGTTTTTT.